Listed below are T cell receptor beta chains from one sample, sequenced in a study of CD8 T cells in ankylosing spondylitis. TCRdb called the 5' RACE reads again in MiXCR, with one record for every CDR3 protein. This table holds 100,000 to 150,000 distinct CDR3 sequences, approximately 17% found once. Sequenced input: blood, either unsorted or a sorted T cell fraction (not recorded which). The receptor set was obtained from a male donor with ankylosing spondylitis. CDR3s include the opening cysteine and the closing phenylalanine or tryptophan. A D gene is named only where the DNA matches it firmly. Clone sizes are given selectively: once, few, many, or a class where the clone is expanded.

D	size	J	V	DNA	CDR3
.	few	TRBJ2-3	TRBV6-5	TGTGCCAGCAGTTACTCGAACAAGGGGGGCCCTCCCCGGGCAGATACGCAGTATTTT	CASSYSNKGGPPRADTQYF
TRBD1	few	TRBJ2-1	TRBV29-1	TGCAGCGTTAAAGGGACAGGGTCCTACAATGAGCAGTTCTTC	CSVKGTGSYNEQFF
TRBD1	.	TRBJ2-7	TRBV20-1	TGCAGTGCTAGGAGCTTCCGGACAGGGTTTGACTACGAGCAGTACTTC	CSARSFRTGFDYEQYF
.	.	TRBJ2-3	TRBV29-1	TGCAGCGTTCTCGGTGACAGAGGGGTATGGGATACGCAGTATTTT	CSVLGDRGVWDTQYF
TRBD2	.	TRBJ2-4	TRBV7-9	TGTGCCAGCAGCTTAGGGAGAGGGACTAGCGGTAAAAACATTCAGTACTTC	CASSLGRGTSGKNIQYF
.	.	TRBJ2-1	TRBV20-1	TGCAGTGCTAGAGAGAGTAACCATGAGCAGTTCTTC	CSARESNHEQFF
TRBD1	few	TRBJ2-6	TRBV11-1	TGTGCCAGCAGCTTAAATCCGGGACAGGGTTCTGGGGCCAACGTCCTGACTTTC	CASSLNPGQGSGANVLTF
TRBD2	.	TRBJ2-1	TRBV4-1	TGCGCCAGCAGCCAAGACCCGGGACTAGCCACCTACAATGAGCAGTTCTTC	CASSQDPGLATYNEQFF
.	.	TRBJ1-1	TRBV7-3	TGTGCCAGCAGCTCCGTCAATGGGGGATTGGGCACTGAAGCTTTCTTT	CASSSVNGGLGTEAFF
.	few	TRBJ1-2	TRBV6-6	TGTGCCAGCAGTTACTCGACGGCCGGACACTACACCTTC	CASSYSTAGHYTF